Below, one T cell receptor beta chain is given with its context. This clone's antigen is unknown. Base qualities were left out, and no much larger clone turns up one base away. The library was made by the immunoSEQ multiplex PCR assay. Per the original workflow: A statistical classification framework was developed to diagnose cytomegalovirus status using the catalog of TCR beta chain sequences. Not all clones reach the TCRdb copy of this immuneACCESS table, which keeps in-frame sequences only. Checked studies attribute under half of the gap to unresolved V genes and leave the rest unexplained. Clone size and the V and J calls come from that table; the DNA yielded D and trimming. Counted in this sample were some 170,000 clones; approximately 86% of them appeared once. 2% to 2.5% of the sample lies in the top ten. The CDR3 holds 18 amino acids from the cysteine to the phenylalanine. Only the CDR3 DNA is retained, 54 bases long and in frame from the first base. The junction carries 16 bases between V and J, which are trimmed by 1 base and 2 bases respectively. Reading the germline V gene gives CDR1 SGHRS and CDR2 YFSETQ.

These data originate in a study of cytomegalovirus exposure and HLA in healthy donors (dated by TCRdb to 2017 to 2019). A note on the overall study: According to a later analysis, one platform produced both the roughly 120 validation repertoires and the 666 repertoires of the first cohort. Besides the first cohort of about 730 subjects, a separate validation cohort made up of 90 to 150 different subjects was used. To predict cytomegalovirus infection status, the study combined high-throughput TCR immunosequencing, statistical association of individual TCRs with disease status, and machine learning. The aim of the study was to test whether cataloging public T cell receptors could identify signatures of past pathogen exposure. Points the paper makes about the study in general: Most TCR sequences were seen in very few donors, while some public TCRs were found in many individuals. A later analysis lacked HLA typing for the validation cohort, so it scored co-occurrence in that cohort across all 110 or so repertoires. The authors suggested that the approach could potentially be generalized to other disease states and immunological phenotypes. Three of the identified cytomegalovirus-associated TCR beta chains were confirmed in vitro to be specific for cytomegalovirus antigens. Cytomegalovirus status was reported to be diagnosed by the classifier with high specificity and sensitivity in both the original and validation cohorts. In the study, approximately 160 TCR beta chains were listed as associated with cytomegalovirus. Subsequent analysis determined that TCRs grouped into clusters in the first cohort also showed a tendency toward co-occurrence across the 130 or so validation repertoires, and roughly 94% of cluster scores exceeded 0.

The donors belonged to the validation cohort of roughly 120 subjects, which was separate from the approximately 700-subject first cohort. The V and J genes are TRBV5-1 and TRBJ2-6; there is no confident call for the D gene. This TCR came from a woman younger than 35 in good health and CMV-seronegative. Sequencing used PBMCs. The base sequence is TGCGCCAGCAGCTTGTTGGTCTCTCGAGGCACTGGGGCCAACGTCCTGACTTTC. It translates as CASSLLVSRGTGANVLTF.